What follows are 2 T cell receptor beta chains derived from one specimen sequenced in a study of cytomegalovirus exposure and HLA in healthy donors (dated by TCRdb to between 2016 and 2019). To prepare the library, the immunoSEQ multiplex PCR assay was applied. This immuneACCESS table, as held by TCRdb, lists in-frame sequences with V and J called but not all clones. Of the missing ones, under half trace to an unresolved V gene in checked studies; the others have no known cause. This sample gives approximately 140,000 clones in total; 86% of them show up just once. Together, the top ten hold 2.9% of the sample. The sequencing input was PBMCs. The receptor set was obtained from a man between 18 and 35 years old in good health and CMV-seronegative.

The chain is built from TRBV7-8 and TRBJ2-1; TRBD2 might be the D (6 bases). In germline, CDR1 is SGHVS, CDR2 FQNEAQ. Trimming removed 3 bases at V and 5 bases at J, with 20 bases between. The CDR3 contains 17 residues. The CDR3 DNA is TGTGCCAGCAGCTTCAGCCGTTGGGGAGCGGGCCACAATGAGCAGTTCTTC. This encodes CASSFSRWGAGHNEQFF.

The rearrangement uses TRBV28 and TRBJ1-2; 9 bases are shared with TRBD1. Unmatched junction bases numbered 26, after V lost 8 bases and J lost 4 bases. CDR1 is MDHEN and CDR2 is SYDVKM in the germline V gene. The CDR3 is 20 amino acids. CDR3: CASPSRGTPAKGQGFYGYTF. CDR3 DNA: TGTGCCAGCCCCTCGAGGGGGACCCCTGCAAAGGGACAGGGCTTCTATGGCTACACCTTC.